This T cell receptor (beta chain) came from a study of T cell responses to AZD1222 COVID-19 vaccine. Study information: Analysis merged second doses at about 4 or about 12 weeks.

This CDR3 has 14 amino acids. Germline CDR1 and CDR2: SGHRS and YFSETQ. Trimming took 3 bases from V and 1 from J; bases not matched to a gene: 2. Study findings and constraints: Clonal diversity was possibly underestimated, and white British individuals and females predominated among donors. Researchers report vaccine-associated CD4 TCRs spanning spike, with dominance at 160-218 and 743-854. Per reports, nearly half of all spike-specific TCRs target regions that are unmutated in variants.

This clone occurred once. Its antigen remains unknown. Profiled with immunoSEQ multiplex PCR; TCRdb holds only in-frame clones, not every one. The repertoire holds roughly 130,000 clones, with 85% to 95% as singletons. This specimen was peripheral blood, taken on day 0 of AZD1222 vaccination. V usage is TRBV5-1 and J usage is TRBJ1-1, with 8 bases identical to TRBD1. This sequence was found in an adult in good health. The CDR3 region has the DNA TGCGCCAGCAGCTGGGGACAGGAGAACACTGAAGCTTTCTTT. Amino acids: CASSWGQENTEAFF.